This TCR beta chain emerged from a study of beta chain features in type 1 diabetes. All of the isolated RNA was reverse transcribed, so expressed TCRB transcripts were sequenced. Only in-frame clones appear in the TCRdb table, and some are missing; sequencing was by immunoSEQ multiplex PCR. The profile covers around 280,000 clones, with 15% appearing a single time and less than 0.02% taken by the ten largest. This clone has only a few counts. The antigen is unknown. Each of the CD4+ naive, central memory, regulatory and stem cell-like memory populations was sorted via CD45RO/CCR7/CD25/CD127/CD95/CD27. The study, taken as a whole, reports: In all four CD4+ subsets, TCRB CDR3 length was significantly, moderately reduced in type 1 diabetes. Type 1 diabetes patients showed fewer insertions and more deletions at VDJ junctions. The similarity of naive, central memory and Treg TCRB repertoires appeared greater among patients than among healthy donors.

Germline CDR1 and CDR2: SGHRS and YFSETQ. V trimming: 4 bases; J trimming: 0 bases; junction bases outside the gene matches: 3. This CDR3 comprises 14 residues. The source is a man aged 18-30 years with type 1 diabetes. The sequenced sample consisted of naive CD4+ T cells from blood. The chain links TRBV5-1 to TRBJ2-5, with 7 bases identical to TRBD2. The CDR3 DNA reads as TGCGCCAGCAGCCACGGGGGGTACCAAGAGACCCAGTACTTC. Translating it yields CASSHGGYQETQYF.